The 5 T cell receptor beta chains listed next were all sequenced from one sample in a study of spatial heterogeneity in lung cancer. TCRdb reprocessed the 5' RACE reads with MiXCR, giving one entry per CDR3 protein. The sample records 35,000 to 50,000 distinct CDR3 sequences, approximately 3.1% being singletons. Time point specified: sample taken at primary tumor resection. The specimen was normal lung tissue next to the tumor, collected at surgery. Receptors originate from a male donor with early-stage non-small cell lung cancer.

This clonotype was seen repeatedly, ten times or more. V gene TRBV7-2 combines with J gene TRBJ1-1; no firm D call. The CDR3 sequence is 14 residues long. From germline, CDR1 is SGHTA and CDR2 FQGNSA. Trimming took off 3 bases at V and 2 bases at J, with 10 bases between the two ends. The CDR3 sequence is CASSFSTANTEAFF. Here the CDR3 DNA reads TGTGCCAGCAGCTTCTCAACAGCTAACACTGAAGCTTTCTTT.

This clonotype was seen repeatedly, ten times or more. This chain connects TRBV7-3 to TRBJ1-1; 10 nucleotides agree with TRBD1. Germline CDR1 is SGHTA and CDR2 is FQGTGA. This CDR3 spans 15 amino acids. With V trimmed by 2 bases and J by 4 bases, 4 bases remained unmatched. The CDR3 is CASSLGTGASTEAFF. In nucleotides, the CDR3 is TGTGCCAGCAGCTTAGGGACAGGGGCGAGCACTGAAGCTTTCTTT.

There are a few counts of this clonotype. The chain has TRBV6-1 and TRBJ2-3, with no clear D. CDR3 length: 12 amino acids. Germline V gene sequence: CDR1 MNHNS, CDR2 SASEGT. The V gene lost 3 bases and the J gene lost 5 bases, with 6 bases spanning the gap. The CDR3 spells CASSDYGDTQYF. CDR3 in DNA: TGTGCCAGCAGTGACTACGGAGATACGCAGTATTTT.

This clonotype was observed at least ten times. The rearrangement uses TRBV5-1 and TRBJ2-7; D is perhaps TRBD1 or TRBD2 (5 bases each). The germline gives CDR1 SGHRS, CDR2 YFSETQ. The CDR3 contains 14 residues. Trimming pared 0 bases from V and 4 bases from J, leaving 11 bases between. The CDR3 DNA reads TGCGCCAGCAGCTTGGAGCAGGGCGGGTACGAGCAGTACTTC. Amino acids: CASSLEQGGYEQYF.

This clonotype was counted ten times or more. J is TRBJ2-7 and V is TRBV7-8; no reliable D call. CDR3 size: 11 residues. Trimming removed 8 bases from V and 0 bases from J, with 5 bases in between. Germline loops: CDR1 SGHVS, CDR2 FQNEAQ. In DNA, the CDR3 is TGTGCCAGCGGCCTCTCCTACGAGCAGTACTTC. It yields the protein CASGLSYEQYF.